These T cell receptor beta chains were read from a single sample in a study of T-cell reconstitution after alpha-beta-depleted transplantation in children. A single record per CDR3 protein comes from TCRdb applying MiXCR to the PCR reads. The table has about 460,000 distinct CDR3 sequences, roughly 10% seen once. Sequenced here: PBMCs, mostly from graft donor cells, sampled 180 days after TCRalphabeta/CD19-depleted stem cell transplant. These receptors came from a female patient aged 2 to 10 who had a stem cell transplant for aplastic anemia, so the T cells may come from the graft donor. The CDR3 runs from the conserved cysteine through the conserved F or W. A D gene is named only where the DNA matches it firmly. Only some rows state a clone size, as once, few, many or a class for expanded clones.

.	.	TRBV28	TRBJ1-6	CASSFSRGWGGQPFSSPLHF	TGTGCCAGCAGTTTTTCACGGGGCTGGGGAGGGCAGCCGTTTAGCTCACCCCTCCACTTT
.	few	TRBV14	TRBJ1-3	CASSQDGSSLRNTIYF	TGTGCCAGCAGCCAAGATGGCTCCTCGTTGAGAAACACCATATATTTT
TRBD1	few	TRBV5-1	TRBJ1-2	CASSRGTGGHQIYGYTF	TGCGCCAGCAGCCGAGGGACAGGGGGGCACCAAATCTATGGCTACACCTTC
.	many	TRBV12-3/TRBV12-4	TRBJ2-7	CASSLTVIGGEFYEQYF	TGTGCCAGCAGTTTGACCGTGATAGGAGGGGAATTCTACGAGCAGTACTTC
.	many	TRBV7-9	TRBJ2-1	CASSPRGSGYNEQFF	TGTGCCAGCAGCCCTCGGGGTAGCGGCTACAATGAGCAGTTCTTC
TRBD2	few	TRBV6-2/TRBV6-3	TRBJ2-2	CASRKGLGDTGELFF	TGTGCCAGCAGAAAAGGACTAGGGGACACCGGGGAGCTGTTTTTT
TRBD2	many	TRBV28	TRBJ2-7	CASNAGAWEQYF	TGTGCCAGCAACGCGGGAGCTTGGGAGCAGTACTTC
TRBD1	.	TRBV20-1	TRBJ2-1	CSASKDRGHYNEQFF	TGCAGTGCTAGCAAAGACAGGGGGCACTACAATGAGCAGTTCTTC
TRBD2	.	TRBV20-1	TRBJ2-1	CSAHLSRGAQREGRNEQFF	TGCAGTGCCCACCTTTCCCGGGGGGCTCAGCGGGAGGGGAGGAATGAGCAGTTCTTC
.	.	TRBV7-2	TRBJ2-3	CASSVPGAISTDTQYF	TGTGCCAGCAGCGTACCGGGGGCCATTAGCACAGATACGCAGTATTTT
.	.	TRBV7-9	TRBJ2-5	CASSPTATGETQYF	TGTGCCAGCAGCCCGACAGCGACTGGGGAGACCCAGTACTTC
.	many	TRBV10-3	TRBJ2-1	CAISVANEQFF	TGTGCCATCAGTGTGGCCAATGAGCAGTTCTTC
.	few	TRBV21-1	TRBJ2-2	CASSKAQATTGELFF	TGTGCCAGCAGCAAAGCGCAGGCCACCACCGGGGAGCTGTTTTTT
.	many	TRBV5-5	TRBJ2-1	CASSRDPPVESNEQFF	TGTGCCAGCAGCAGAGACCCCCCGGTGGAGAGCAATGAGCAGTTCTTC
TRBD2	many	TRBV9	TRBJ2-1	CASSVEKRRGLYNEQFF	TGTGCCAGCAGCGTAGAAAAGCGGAGGGGACTATACAATGAGCAGTTCTTC
TRBD2	many	TRBV10-3	TRBJ2-1	CAISDWTSGLNEQFF	TGTGCCATCAGTGACTGGACTAGCGGGCTCAATGAGCAGTTCTTC
.	.	TRBV7-2	TRBJ2-6	CASSWGAPGANVLTF	TGTGCCAGCAGCTGGGGCGCCCCTGGGGCCAACGTCCTGACTTTC
.	.	TRBV20-1	TRBJ2-3	CSAREDYPPRTQYF	TGCAGTGCTAGAGAGGACTACCCCCCCAGGACGCAGTATTTT
.	few	TRBV6-1	TRBJ1-3	CASSEAVLGAGNTIYF	TGTGCCAGCAGTGAAGCCGTGCTTGGGGCTGGAAACACCATATATTTT
TRBD2	.	TRBV7-8	TRBJ2-5	CASSSLWTSVFPQLRETQYF	TGTGCCAGCAGCTCCCTCTGGACTAGCGTTTTCCCCCAACTGCGGGAGACCCAGTACTTC
TRBD1	.	TRBV29-1	TRBJ2-2	CSVTGTANTGELFF	TGCAGCGTCACCGGGACAGCGAACACCGGGGAGCTGTTTTTT
TRBD1	.	TRBV27	TRBJ2-7	CASSARPRGYSSYEQYF	TGTGCCAGCAGTGCCCGACCCAGGGGGTACAGCTCCTACGAGCAGTACTTC
.	few	TRBV9	TRBJ1-2	CASSPRGPNYGYTF	TGTGCCAGCAGCCCCCGGGGTCCTAACTATGGCTACACCTTC
.	.	TRBV7-2	TRBJ2-1	CASSLVVAKGRNEQFF	TGTGCCAGCAGCTTGGTCGTCGCGAAGGGGCGAAATGAGCAGTTCTTC
.	many	TRBV14	TRBJ2-1	CASSQVPYNRHEQFF	TGTGCCAGCAGCCAAGTACCCTACAATCGGCATGAGCAGTTCTTC
.	.	TRBV20-1	TRBJ2-1	CSATRQSVYNEQFF	TGCAGTGCTACCCGACAGAGCGTCTACAATGAGCAGTTCTTC
TRBD2	few	TRBV4-1	TRBJ2-1	CASSQDFTLAGKWEFF	TGCGCCAGCAGCCAAGATTTTACACTAGCGGGAAAGTGGGAGTTCTTC
.	.	TRBV28	TRBJ2-1	CASSFLQGYNEQFF	TGTGCCAGCAGTTTTTTACAGGGATACAATGAGCAGTTCTTC
TRBD2	.	TRBV29-1	TRBJ2-1	CSVVSLAGGPGNEQFF	TGCAGCGTTGTGAGTCTAGCGGGAGGCCCCGGGAATGAGCAGTTCTTC